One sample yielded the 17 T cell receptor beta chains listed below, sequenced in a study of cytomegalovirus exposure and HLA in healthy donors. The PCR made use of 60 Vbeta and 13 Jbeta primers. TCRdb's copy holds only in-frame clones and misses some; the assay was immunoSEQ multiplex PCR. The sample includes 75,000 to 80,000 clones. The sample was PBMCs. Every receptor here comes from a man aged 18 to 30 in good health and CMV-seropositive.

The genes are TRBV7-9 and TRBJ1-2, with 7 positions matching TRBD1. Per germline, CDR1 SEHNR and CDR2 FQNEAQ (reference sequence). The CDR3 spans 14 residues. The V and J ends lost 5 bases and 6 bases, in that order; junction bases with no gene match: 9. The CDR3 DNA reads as TGTGCCAGCAGCCCACCAGACAGGGTTAATGGCTACACCTTC. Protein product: CASSPPDRVNGYTF.

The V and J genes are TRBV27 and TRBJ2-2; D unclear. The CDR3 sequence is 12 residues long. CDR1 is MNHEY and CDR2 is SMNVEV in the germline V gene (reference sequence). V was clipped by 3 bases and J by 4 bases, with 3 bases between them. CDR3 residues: CASSFSTGELFF. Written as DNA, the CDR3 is TGTGCCAGCAGTTTCTCCACCGGGGAGCTGTTTTTT.

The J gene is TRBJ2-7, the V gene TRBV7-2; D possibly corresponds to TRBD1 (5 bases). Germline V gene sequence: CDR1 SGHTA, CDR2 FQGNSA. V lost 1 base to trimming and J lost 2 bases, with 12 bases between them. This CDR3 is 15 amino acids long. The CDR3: CASSLGGQSTYEQYF. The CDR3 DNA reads TGTGCCAGCAGCTTAGGGGGCCAGTCCACCTACGAGCAGTACTTC.

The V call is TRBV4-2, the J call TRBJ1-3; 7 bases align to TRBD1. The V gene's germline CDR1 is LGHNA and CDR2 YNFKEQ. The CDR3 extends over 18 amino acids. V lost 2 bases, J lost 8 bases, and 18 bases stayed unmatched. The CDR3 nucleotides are TGTGCCAGCAGCCAACCTGGGAAAGGGGGCTCCTTTTACGACACCATATATTTT. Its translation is CASSQPGKGGSFYDTIYF.

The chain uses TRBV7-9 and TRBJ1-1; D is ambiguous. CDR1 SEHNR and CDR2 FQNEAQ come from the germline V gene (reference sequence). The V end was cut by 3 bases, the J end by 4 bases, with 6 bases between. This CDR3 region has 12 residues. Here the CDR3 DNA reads TGTGCCAGCAGCTTGGTGAGCACTGAAGCTTTCTTT. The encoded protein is CASSLVSTEAFF.

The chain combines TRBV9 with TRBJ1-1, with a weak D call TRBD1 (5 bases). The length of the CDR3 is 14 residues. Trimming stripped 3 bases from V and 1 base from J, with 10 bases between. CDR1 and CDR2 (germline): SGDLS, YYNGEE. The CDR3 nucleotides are TGTGCCAGCAGCGAGGGACTGAAGAACACTGAAGCTTTCTTT. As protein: CASSEGLKNTEAFF. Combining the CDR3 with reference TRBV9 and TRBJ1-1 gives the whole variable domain DSGVTQTPKHLITATGQRVTLRCSPRSGDLSVYWYQQSLDQGLQFLIQYYNGEERAKGNILERFSAQQFPDLHSELNLSSLELGDSALYFCASSEGLKNTEAFFGQGTRLTVV.

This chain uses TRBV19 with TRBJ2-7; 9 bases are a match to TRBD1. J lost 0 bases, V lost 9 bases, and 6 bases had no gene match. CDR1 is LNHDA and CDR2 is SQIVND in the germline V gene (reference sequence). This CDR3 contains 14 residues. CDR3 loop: CASGQQGASYEQYF. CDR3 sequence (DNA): TGTGCCAGCGGGCAACAGGGGGCCTCCTACGAGCAGTACTTC.

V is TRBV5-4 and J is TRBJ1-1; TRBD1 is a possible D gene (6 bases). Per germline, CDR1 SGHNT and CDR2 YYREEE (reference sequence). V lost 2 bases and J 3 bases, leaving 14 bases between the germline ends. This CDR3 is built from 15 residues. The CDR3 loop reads CASSFGGREDTEAFF. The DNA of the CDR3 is TGTGCCAGCAGCTTCGGGGGGCGAGAAGACACTGAAGCTTTCTTT.

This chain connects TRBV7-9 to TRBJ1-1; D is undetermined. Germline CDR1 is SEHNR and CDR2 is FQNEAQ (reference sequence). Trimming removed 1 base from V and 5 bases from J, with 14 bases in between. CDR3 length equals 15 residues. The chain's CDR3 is CASSLGVGLGTEAFF. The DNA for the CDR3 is TGTGCCAGCAGCTTAGGGGTCGGACTGGGAACTGAAGCTTTCTTT.

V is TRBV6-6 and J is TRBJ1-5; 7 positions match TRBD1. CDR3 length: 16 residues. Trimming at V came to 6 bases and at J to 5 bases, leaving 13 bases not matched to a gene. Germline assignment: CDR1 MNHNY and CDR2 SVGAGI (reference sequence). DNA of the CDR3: TGTGCCAGCAGAAGCCTCGACAGGGATTGGGATCAGCCCCAGCATTTT. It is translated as CASRSLDRDWDQPQHF.

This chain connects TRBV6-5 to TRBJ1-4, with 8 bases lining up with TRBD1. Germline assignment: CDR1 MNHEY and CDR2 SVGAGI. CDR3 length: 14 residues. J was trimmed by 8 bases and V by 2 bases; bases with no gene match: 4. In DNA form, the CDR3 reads TGTGCCAGCAGTTACACCGGACAGGGAGAAAAACTGTTTTTT. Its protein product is CASSYTGQGEKLFF.

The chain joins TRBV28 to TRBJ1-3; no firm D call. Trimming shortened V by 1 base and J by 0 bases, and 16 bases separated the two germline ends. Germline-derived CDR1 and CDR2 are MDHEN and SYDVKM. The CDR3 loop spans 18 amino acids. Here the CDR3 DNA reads TGTGCCAGCAGTTTATTCCCGTTAGACACGGACTCTGGAAACACCATATATTTT. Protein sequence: CASSLFPLDTDSGNTIYF.

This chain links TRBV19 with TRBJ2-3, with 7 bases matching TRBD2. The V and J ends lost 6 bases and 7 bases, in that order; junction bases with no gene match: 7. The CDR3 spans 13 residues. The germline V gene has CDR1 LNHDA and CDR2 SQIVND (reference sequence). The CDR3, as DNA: TGTGCCAGTAGGGGAGGGTGGTTGCATACGCAGTATTTT. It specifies CASRGGWLHTQYF. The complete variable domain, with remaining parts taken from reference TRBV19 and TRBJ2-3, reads DGGITQSPKYLFRKEGQNVTLSCEQNLNHDAMYWYRQDPGQGLRLIYYSQIVNDFQKGDIAEGYSVSREKKESFPLTVTSAQKNPTAFYLCASRGGWLHTQYFGPGTRLTVL.

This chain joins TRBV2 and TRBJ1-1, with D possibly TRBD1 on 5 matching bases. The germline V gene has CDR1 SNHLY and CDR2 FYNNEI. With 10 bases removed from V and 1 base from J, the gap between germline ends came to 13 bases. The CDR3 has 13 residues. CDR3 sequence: CATPTERNTEAFF. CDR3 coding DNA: TGTGCCACCCCGACAGAGAGGAACACTGAAGCTTTCTTT.

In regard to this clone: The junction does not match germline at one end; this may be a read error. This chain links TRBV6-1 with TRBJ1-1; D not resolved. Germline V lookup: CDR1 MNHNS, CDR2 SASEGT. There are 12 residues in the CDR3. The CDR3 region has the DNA TGTGCCAGCAATGAAGTGAGAGGAGAAGCTTTCTTT. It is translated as CASNEVRGEAFF.

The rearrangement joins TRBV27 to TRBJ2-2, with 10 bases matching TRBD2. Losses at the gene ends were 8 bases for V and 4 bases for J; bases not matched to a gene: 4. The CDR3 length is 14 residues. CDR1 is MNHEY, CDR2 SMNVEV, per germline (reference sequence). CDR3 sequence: CASGAGGVTGELFF. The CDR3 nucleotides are TGTGCCAGCGGAGCGGGGGGGGTCACCGGGGAGCTGTTTTTT.

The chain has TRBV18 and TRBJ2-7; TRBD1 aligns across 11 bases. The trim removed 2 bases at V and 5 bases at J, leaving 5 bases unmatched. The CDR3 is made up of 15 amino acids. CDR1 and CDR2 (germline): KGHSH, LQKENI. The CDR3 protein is CASSPSGTGGNEQYF. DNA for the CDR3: TGTGCCAGCTCACCATCCGGGACAGGGGGTAACGAGCAGTACTTC. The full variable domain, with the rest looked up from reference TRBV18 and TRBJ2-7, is NAGVMQNPRHLVRRRGQEARLRCSPMKGHSHVYWYRQLPEEGLKFMVYLQKENIIDESGMPKERFSAEFPKEGPSILRIQQVVRGDSAAYFCASSPSGTGGNEQYFGPGTRLTVT.